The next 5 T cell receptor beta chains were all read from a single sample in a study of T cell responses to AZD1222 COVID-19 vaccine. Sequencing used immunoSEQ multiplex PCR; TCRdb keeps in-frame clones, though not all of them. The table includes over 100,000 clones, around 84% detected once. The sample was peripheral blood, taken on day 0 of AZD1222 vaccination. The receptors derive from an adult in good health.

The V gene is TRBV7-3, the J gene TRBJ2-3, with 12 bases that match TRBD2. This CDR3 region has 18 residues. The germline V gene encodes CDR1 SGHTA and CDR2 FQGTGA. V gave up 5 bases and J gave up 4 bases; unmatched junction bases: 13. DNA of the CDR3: TGTGCCAGCAGCCCCACCCTAGCGGGGGGGCTAACCCCAGATACGCAGTATTTT. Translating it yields CASSPTLAGGLTPDTQYF.

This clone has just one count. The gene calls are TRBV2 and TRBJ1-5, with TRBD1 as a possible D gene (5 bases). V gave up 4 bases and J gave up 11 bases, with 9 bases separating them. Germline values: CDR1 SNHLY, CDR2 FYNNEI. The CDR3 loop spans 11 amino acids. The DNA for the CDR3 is TGTGCCAGCAGTGTTCAAGGGGCCCAGCATTTT. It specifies CASSVQGAQHF.

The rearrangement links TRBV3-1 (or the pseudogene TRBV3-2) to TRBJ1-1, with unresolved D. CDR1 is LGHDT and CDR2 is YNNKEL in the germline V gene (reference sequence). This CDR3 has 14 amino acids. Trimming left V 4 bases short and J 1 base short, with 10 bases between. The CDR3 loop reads CASSPGSTNTEAFF. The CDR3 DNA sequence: TGTGCCAGCAGCCCCGGGTCTACGAACACTGAAGCTTTCTTT.

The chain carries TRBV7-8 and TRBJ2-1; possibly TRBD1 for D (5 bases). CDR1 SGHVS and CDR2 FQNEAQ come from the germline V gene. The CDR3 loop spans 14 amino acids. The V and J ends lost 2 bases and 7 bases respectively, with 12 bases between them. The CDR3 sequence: CASSLNPGMNEQFF. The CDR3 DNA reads TGTGCCAGCAGCTTAAACCCAGGGATGAATGAGCAGTTCTTC. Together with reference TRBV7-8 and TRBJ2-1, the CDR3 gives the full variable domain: GAGVSQSPRYKVAKRGQDVALRCDPISGHVSLFWYQQALGQGPEFLTYFQNEAQLDKSGLPSDRFFAERPEGSVSTLKIQRTQQEDSAVYLCASSLNPGMNEQFFGPGTRLTVL.

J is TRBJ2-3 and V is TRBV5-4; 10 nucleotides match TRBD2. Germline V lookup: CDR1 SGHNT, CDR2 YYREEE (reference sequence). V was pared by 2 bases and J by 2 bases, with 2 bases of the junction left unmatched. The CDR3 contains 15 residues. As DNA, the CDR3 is TGTGCCAGCAGCTTAGCGGGAGGGTTCACAGATACGCAGTATTTT. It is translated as CASSLAGGFTDTQYF.